A selection of T cell receptor beta chains follows, all from one sample in a study of blood T cell repertoires in COVID-19. Repertoires were generated with immunoSEQ multiplex PCR, while TCRdb's copy carries only in-frame clones and drops some. Here the sample spans roughly 60,000 clones, about 90% being singletons. The sequenced sample consisted of peripheral blood. These receptor sequences come from a human donor with acute or convalescent COVID-19. The donor label of this sample is uncertain. CDR3s leave out the opening cysteine and the closing phenylalanine or tryptophan. A D gene is named only where the DNA matches it firmly. Some rows mark clone size as missing; the rest say once, few, many or name a class of expanded clone.

>TRBJ2-5|-|TRBV5-1|TRBD2
ASSFQGLAGQETQY
>TRBJ2-5|-|TRBV14|-
ASSQVGQPQETQY
>TRBJ2-1|-|TRBV5-4|-
ASRRDKEGSNEQF
>TRBJ2-3|-|TRBV4-2|TRBD2
ASSPRGTSGVADTQY
>TRBJ2-6|-|TRBV5-8|-
ASRGGGPVLT
>TRBJ2-1|-|TRBV6-5|-
ASSYDGSIDEQF
>TRBJ1-4|few|TRBV3-1/TRBV3-2|-
ASSQEGQTNEKLF
>TRBJ2-4|-|TRBV11-2|-
ASSLVQGIATKNIQY
>TRBJ2-3|-|TRBV24-1|TRBD1
ATSDNRGRFTDTQY
>TRBJ1-4|-|TRBV19|-
ASRLRRGSTGEKLF
>TRBJ1-2|-|TRBV6-5|TRBD1
AGGDRGLYGYT
>TRBJ1-1|once|TRBV28|-
ASSQTGRSRTEAF
>TRBJ2-2|once|TRBV9|TRBD1
ASSDREPLRNTGELF
>TRBJ1-1|-|TRBV21-1|-
ASSKAGQGGVDTEAF
>TRBJ1-1|-|TRBV10-1|TRBD1
ASSETRQGGRLNTEAF
>TRBJ1-5|few|TRBV15|-
ATSRESAGFSNQPQH
>TRBJ2-3|-|TRBV24-1|TRBD2
ATSDSSFGSGRADTQY
>TRBJ2-3|once|TRBV5-1|TRBD1
ASSMGQGSSGDTQY
>TRBJ2-7|-|TRBV2|TRBD1
ASSGGQGSLEQY
>TRBJ2-2|-|TRBV27|-
ASSSPRDSPYTGELF
>TRBJ2-1|-|TRBV2|TRBD2
ASSETSGGDNEQF
>TRBJ2-3|-|TRBV10-3|TRBD2
AISGTSGGSTDTQY
>TRBJ2-7|-|TRBV19|-
ASSILRGPYEQY
>TRBJ1-1|-|TRBV3-1/TRBV3-2|-
ASSQVGGRTEAF
>TRBJ2-3|-|TRBV7-5|-
ARSLSGRDTDTQY
>TRBJ1-4|-|TRBV30|TRBD1
AWSEPGQLNEKLF
>TRBJ1-2|once|TRBV6-5|TRBD1
ASISGTGADGYT
>TRBJ2-2|-|TRBV7-2|-
ASRSGRPVRAGELF
>TRBJ1-5|-|TRBV5-6|-
ASSLLSNQPQH
>TRBJ2-7|-|TRBV29-1|-
SVRQASYEQY
>TRBJ2-2|-|TRBV18|-
ASSPTREPLSGELF
>TRBJ1-6|-|TRBV5-4|-
ASSSRSRGSGSYNSPLH
>TRBJ2-1|-|TRBV5-1|TRBD2
ASSLGTSGMTNEQF
>TRBJ2-5|-|TRBV27|-
ASSLQGQETQY
>TRBJ2-5|-|TRBV6-5|-
ASSNREFGETQY
>TRBJ2-7|-|TRBV10-3|TRBD1
AISSGTGGSYEQY
>TRBJ1-4|-|TRBV5-5|-
ASSPPRGGTNEKLF
>TRBJ1-2|-|TRBV12-3/TRBV12-4|-
ASSPGEHGYT
>TRBJ1-5|-|TRBV27|-
ASSPATGSNSNQPQH
>TRBJ2-7|-|TRBV27|TRBD2
ASSLREGYEQY
>TRBJ1-5|-|TRBV7-2|-
ASSLRTGNQPQH
>TRBJ2-1|-|TRBV28|TRBD1
ASTRDSYNEQF